This note documents a single TCR beta chain sequence. Genomic DNA for unsorted samples was obtained from about 90 million PBMCs. The sample comes from a study of shared clonotypes between healthy human individuals. Across the whole study: The study drew on a couple of women and a few men aged 18 to 49 as donors.

Several immunoSEQ plates received, in even portions, the genomic DNA of each subset. Each PCR replicate run on unsorted PBMC took in 300 ng DNA, 30,000 or so T cell genomes. The table came from immunoSEQ multiplex PCR; TCRdb's copy has only in-frame clones and leaves some out. The table shows 500,000 to 650,000 clones, with roughly 72% occurring only once. The CDR3 extends over 14 amino acids. Trimming stripped 3 bases from V and 4 bases from J, with 14 bases between. Germline-derived CDR1 and CDR2 are SGHRS and YFSETQ. Sequencing was done on a sample of PBMCs. V gene TRBV5-1 combines with J gene TRBJ2-7; tentatively, D is TRBD1 (6 bases). The origin of this receptor is a woman between 40 and 55 years old in good health. Some clones in this sample may be carry-over from other donors' samples. CDR3 bases: TGCGCCAGCAGCTCGCCGGGACAAGAATACGAGCAGTACTTC. The encoded protein is CASSSPGQEYEQYF.